The clone carrying this TCR beta chain was detected ten times or more. This entry comes from a study of read filtering for tumor transcriptome and immune sequencing. Across the whole study: Revised staging placed eight or nine patients in R-ISS I, some 17 in II, six or seven in III. Whole-transcriptome libraries were prepared after DNase treatment.

The CDR3 contains 14 residues. Looked up from germline, CDR1 is DFQATT and CDR2 is SNEGSKA (reference sequence). V gave up 4 bases and J gave up 0 bases, with 10 bases separating them. At the time of active disease, bone marrow was collected from every patient. This library used approximately 390 ng RNA and molecular barcoded adaptors spanning alpha/delta and beta/gamma chains. Each CDR3 protein gets one entry after TCRdb re-called the reads with MiXCR. The table has around 130,000 distinct CDR3 sequences, approximately 13% seen once. This chain connects TRBV20-1 to TRBJ2-1; D is undetermined. The receptor's source is a donor at least 40 years old with multiple myeloma. Sequenced: a population of CD138-negative cells sorted from bone marrow. CDR3 in DNA: TGCAGTGCTAAATTTACCTACTCCTACAATGAGCAGTTCTTC. It specifies CSAKFTYSYNEQFF.